This TCR beta chain was recovered during a study of T cells after somatic rescue of genetic block. Some clones are missing from TCRdb's copy, which holds only in-frame ones; the method was immunoSEQ multiplex PCR. The sample holds 55,000 or so clones, around 96% seen once. Trimming pared 6 bases from V and 1 base from J, leaving 10 bases between. Germline V lookup: CDR1 MNHNS, CDR2 SASEGT. The CDR3 totals 13 residues. The V call is TRBV6-1, the J call TRBJ2-7; D possibly matches TRBD1 or TRBD2 (5 bases each). Sequenced input: peripheral blood mononuclear cells (PBMCs). The receptor was isolated from a child less than two years old. CDR3 region: CASSRDPSYEQYF. DNA for the CDR3: TGTGCCAGCAGCCGGGACCCTTCCTACGAGCAGTACTTC.